This is a list of T cell receptor beta chains from one sample in a study of shared clonotypes between healthy human individuals. The data were produced by immunoSEQ multiplex PCR, yet TCRdb's version contains in-frame clones alone and is incomplete. Counted here are fewer than 1.6 million clones, approximately 98.5% occurring once; the ten biggest clones make up roughly 0.36%. Sequencing was performed on naive CD4+ T cells sorted from blood. All receptors derive from a young man in good health. Both conserved end residues are part of each CDR3. Each record gives: D gene, clone size, J gene, V gene, CDR3 protein, CDR3 DNA. D genes are given only for firm matches. Expanded clones are given a class, and other clones once, few, many or no size at all.

>TRBD1|-|TRBJ1-2|TRBV7-9
CASSLDGPTGARGYTF
TGTGCCAGCAGCTTAGACGGGCCGACAGGGGCGCGTGGCTACACCTTC
>-|-|TRBJ1-5|TRBV11-1
CASSQDFSGGPSNQPQHF
TGTGCCAGCAGCCAGGATTTTAGTGGGGGGCCCAGCAATCAGCCCCAGCATTTT
>TRBD1|-|TRBJ2-4|TRBV19
CASSDRGINDIQYF
TGTGCCAGTAGCGACAGGGGGATAAACGACATTCAGTACTTC
>TRBD2|once|TRBJ2-3|TRBV5-1
CASSLPSGRASDTQYF
TGCGCCAGCAGCTTGCCTAGCGGGAGGGCATCAGATACGCAGTATTTT
>-|-|TRBJ2-7|TRBV2
CASSAPDTSLSYEQYF
TGTGCCAGCAGTGCCCCCGACACGTCGCTATCCTACGAGCAGTACTTC
>TRBD1|-|TRBJ2-7|TRBV7-8
CASSFKRTGSYEQYF
TGTGCCAGCAGCTTTAAGCGGACAGGCTCCTACGAGCAGTACTTC
>-|once|TRBJ2-6|TRBV10-3
CAISVTRGGFAGANVLTF
TGTGCCATCAGTGTGACCAGAGGGGGATTCGCTGGGGCCAACGTCCTGACTTTC
>TRBD2|-|TRBJ2-7|TRBV7-2
CASSWTGPGGSDEQYF
TGTGCCAGCAGCTGGACGGGACCGGGAGGGTCTGACGAGCAGTACTTC
>TRBD2|-|TRBJ2-3|TRBV10-2
CASRELAGGTDTQYF
TGCGCCAGCAGGGAACTAGCGGGGGGCACAGATACGCAGTATTTT
>-|-|TRBJ2-3|TRBV6-5
CASSMRTGTDTQYF
TGTGCCAGCAGTATGCGTACGGGGACAGATACGCAGTATTTT
>-|-|TRBJ1-5|TRBV29-1
CSVPGINNQPQHF
TGCAGCGTTCCTGGAATTAATAATCAGCCCCAGCATTTT
>-|-|TRBJ1-5|TRBV7-9
CASSLETGPLISPQHF
TGTGCCAGCAGCTTAGAGACGGGACCTCTCATCAGCCCCCAGCATTTT
>-|-|TRBJ2-7|TRBV29-1
CSVGKGPGQQYF
TGCAGCGTTGGAAAGGGGCCGGGCCAGCAGTACTTC
>-|-|TRBJ2-7|TRBV20-1
CSATRTNEQYF
TGCAGTGCAACTCGGACGAACGAGCAGTACTTC
>-|-|TRBJ2-7|TRBV28
CATDRRGRTYEQYF
TGTGCCACCGACCGGCGGGGACGTACCTACGAGCAGTACTTC
>TRBD2|-|TRBJ2-2|TRBV7-9
CASRRTSGSSGELFF
TGTGCCAGCAGGAGGACTAGCGGAAGTAGCGGGGAGCTGTTTTTT